Below, 12 T cell receptor beta chains from the same sample are listed, as sequenced in a study of blood T cell repertoires in COVID-19. Some clones are missing from TCRdb's copy, which holds only in-frame ones; the method was immunoSEQ multiplex PCR. The sample carries 200,000 or so clones, over 75% recorded once. The sample was PBMCs or T cells enriched from blood (not recorded which). These receptors all come from a woman in her 30s who had been exposed to COVID-19.

In the case of this clone: The sample contains more than one DNA sequence encoding this CDR3. J is TRBJ1-5 and V is TRBV6-1, with D unresolved. V was pared by 1 base and J by 4 bases, with 11 bases between. The V gene's germline CDR1 is MNHNS and CDR2 SASEGT. The CDR3 is 15 amino acids. The CDR3 sequence is CASSEGGGLNQPQHF. The CDR3 DNA follows: TGTGCCAGCAGTGAAGGGGGAGGCCTAAATCAGCCCCAGCATTTT.

This clone was seen a few times. The chain recombines TRBV9 with TRBJ1-5; a possible D gene is TRBD1 (5 bases). V dropped 3 bases and J dropped 11 bases, with 18 bases sitting between them. The V gene's germline CDR1 is SGDLS and CDR2 YYNGEE. This CDR3 has 14 residues. CDR3 bases: TGTGCCAGCAGCGCAGGGCCCCATCCGGATGCCCAGCATTTT. It is translated as CASSAGPHPDAQHF.

This sequence joins TRBV19 and TRBJ2-7; D is unclear. Trimming took 3 bases from V and 2 from J, leaving 8 bases between them. This CDR3 contains 13 residues. CDR1 is LNHDA, CDR2 SQIVND, per germline (reference sequence). The CDR3 bases are TGTGCCAGTAGTATCCTCCTCGCCTACGAGCAGTACTTC. Encoded protein: CASSILLAYEQYF. Supplemented by reference TRBV19 and TRBJ2-7, the full variable domain reads DGGITQSPKYLFRKEGQNVTLSCEQNLNHDAMYWYRQDPGQGLRLIYYSQIVNDFQKGDIAEGYSVSREKKESFPLTVTSAQKNPTAFYLCASSILLAYEQYFGPGTRLTVT.

This chain links TRBV15 with TRBJ2-2; 12 nucleotides align to TRBD2. Germline CDR1 and CDR2: LNHNV and YYDKDF (reference sequence). Germline trimming cut 0 bases from V and 5 bases from J; bases unmatched to any gene: 4. The CDR3 has 17 residues. The CDR3 bases are TGTGCCACCAGCAGAGACTCTAGCGGGAGGGCGACCGGGGAGCTGTTTTTT. Amino acids: CATSRDSSGRATGELFF.

This chain joins TRBV28 and TRBJ1-2, with D unclear. V was shortened by 3 bases and J by 0 bases, with 5 bases between the two germline ends. Germline V CDR1 and CDR2: MDHEN, SYDVKM. The length of the CDR3 is 13 residues. The CDR3 loop is CASSLESNYGYTF. CDR3 sequence (DNA): TGTGCCAGCAGTTTGGAGTCTAACTATGGCTACACCTTC.

The chain links TRBV5-5 to TRBJ2-7, with 7 bases that match TRBD1. V was clipped by 3 bases and J by 2 bases; unmatched bases: 5. The germline gives CDR1 SGHKS, CDR2 YYEKEE (reference sequence). This CDR3 region has 14 residues. The CDR3 region has the DNA TGTGCCAGCAGCTCGCAGGGGGTCACCTACGAGCAGTACTTC. Residues: CASSSQGVTYEQYF. The whole variable domain, remainder taken from reference TRBV5-5 and TRBJ2-7, is DAGVTQSPTHLIKTRGQQVTLRCSPISGHKSVSWYQQVLGQGPQFIFQYYEKEERGRGNFPDRFSARQFPNYSSELNVNALLLGDSALYLCASSSQGVTYEQYFGPGTRLTVT.

The chain employs TRBV3-1 (or the pseudogene TRBV3-2) and TRBJ2-1; perhaps TRBD1 as D (5 bases). The CDR3 extends over 15 amino acids. Germline CDR1 and CDR2: LGHDT and YNNKEL (reference sequence). Trimming pared 3 bases from V and 5 bases from J, leaving 14 bases between. The DNA for the CDR3 is TGTGCCAGCAGCCACACCGACACCAGGGACAATGAGCAGTTCTTC. Its protein is CASSHTDTRDNEQFF.

This chain joins TRBV7-2 and TRBJ1-1; D perhaps matches TRBD1 (5 bases). This CDR3 has 15 residues. Trimming shortened V by 5 bases and J by 0 bases, and 13 bases separated the two germline ends. CDR1 is SGHTA and CDR2 is FQGNSA in the germline V gene. As DNA, the CDR3 is TGTGCCAGCAGCCCTCGACAGTTCATGAACACTGAAGCTTTCTTT. It codes for CASSPRQFMNTEAFF.

The genes are TRBV4-2 and TRBJ2-1; D is uncertain. V was shortened by 4 bases and J by 10 bases, with 17 bases between the two germline ends. From germline, CDR1 is LGHNA and CDR2 YNFKEQ. This CDR3 has 14 amino acids. The CDR3 coding sequence is TGTGCCAGCAGCCCACGGTTCGCGGCATACGAGCAGTTCTTC. Its translation: CASSPRFAAYEQFF.

The V call is TRBV5-1, the J call TRBJ2-2; 10 bases match TRBD2. Losses at the gene ends were 4 bases for V and 5 bases for J; bases not matched to a gene: 8. The CDR3 extends over 16 amino acids. In germline, CDR1 is SGHRS, CDR2 YFSETQ. The CDR3 DNA reads TGCGCCAGCAGCATTCTAGCGGGAGAGGGTACCGGGGAGCTGTTTTTT. This sequence encodes CASSILAGEGTGELFF.

The CDR3 protein is CASSVLGDTQYF. As DNA, the CDR3 is TGTGCCAGTAGTGTTCTAGGAGATACGCAGTATTTT. J is TRBJ2-3 and V is TRBV19; D remains unclear. The CDR3 is 12 residues long. V lost 5 bases to trimming and J lost 5 bases, with 8 bases between them. Germline CDR1 and CDR2: LNHDA and SQIVND (reference sequence).

The chain joins TRBV27 to TRBJ1-2; no reliable D call. Germline CDR1 MNHEY, CDR2 SMNVEV (reference sequence). The CDR3 consists of 13 residues. Trimming pared 0 bases from V and 6 bases from J, leaving 8 bases between. This CDR3 reads CASSLSGSHGYTF. CDR3 sequence (DNA): TGTGCCAGCAGTTTATCCGGGTCTCATGGCTACACCTTC.